This section outlines one T cell receptor beta chain sequence together with its context. The sample belongs to a study of blood T cell repertoires in COVID-19. For the study at large: COVID-19 samples collected from the United States, Italy and Spain covered acute and convalescent phases. Nucleic acid was either cDNA or gDNA, and it came from T cells, B-cell-depleted T cells, or PBMCs.

Source study methods: The assay estimated nucleated cells by amplifying reference gene primers. The table came from immunoSEQ multiplex PCR; TCRdb's copy has only in-frame clones and leaves some out. V and J calls and clone size are given by that table; D and trimming were obtained from the DNA. The table has roughly 150,000 clones, around nine tenths seen once; the top ten hold 5% to 6%. The CDR3 is 20 amino acids. V gene TRBV1 combines with J gene TRBJ2-4; the DNA was not used to check the table's D call, TRBD2. TRBV1 is noted as a pseudogene. The sequence came from a human donor in a cohort sampled during active COVID-19. Specimen: peripheral blood. CDR3 sequence reads: CTSSQDRELAGVTAKNIQYF. The CDR3 nucleotides are TGCACCAGCAGCCAAGATCGTGAACTAGCGGGGGTAACGGCCAAAAACATTCAGTACTTC.